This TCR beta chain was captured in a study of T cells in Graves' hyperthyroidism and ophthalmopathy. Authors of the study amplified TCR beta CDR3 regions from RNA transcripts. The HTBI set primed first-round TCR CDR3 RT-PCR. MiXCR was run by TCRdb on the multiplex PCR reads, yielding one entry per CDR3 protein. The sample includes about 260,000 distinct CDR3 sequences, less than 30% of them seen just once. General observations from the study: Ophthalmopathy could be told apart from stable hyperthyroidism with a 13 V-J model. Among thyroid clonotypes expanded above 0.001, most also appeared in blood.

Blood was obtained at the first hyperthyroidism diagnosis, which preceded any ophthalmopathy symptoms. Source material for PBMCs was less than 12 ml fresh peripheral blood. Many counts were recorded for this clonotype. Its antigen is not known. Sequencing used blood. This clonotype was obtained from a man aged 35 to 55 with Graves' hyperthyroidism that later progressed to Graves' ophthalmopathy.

CDR3 sequence (DNA): TGCAGTGCTAGAGATCTTCGTACTAGCGGGACCGCCACCTACGAGCAGTACTTC. Its translation is CSARDLRTSGTATYEQYF. The chain carries TRBV20-1 and TRBJ2-7; 10 positions match TRBD2. Unmatched junction bases numbered 13, after V lost 0 bases and J lost 2 bases. The CDR3 is 18 amino acids. CDR1 DFQATT and CDR2 SNEGSKA come from the germline V gene (reference sequence).